The entry below gives a single T cell receptor beta chain sequence along with its context. Original data processing: Scientists estimated how many nucleated cells there were by amplifying reference gene primers. Method: immunoSEQ multiplex PCR; TCRdb's copy keeps in-frame clones and lacks some. The D gene and trimming were derived from the DNA, and the V and J assignments and clone size from that table. This sample has approximately 450,000 clones, with roughly 89% found just once. This sample stems from a study of blood T cell repertoires in COVID-19. In the study overall: Material from acute and convalescent COVID-19 was sourced from the United States, Italy and Spain. PBMCs, B-cell-depleted T cells, or T cells were the source of the cDNA or gDNA that made up the material.

The CDR3 runs to 14 residues. Germline loops: CDR1 SGHRS, CDR2 YFSETQ. V trimming: 2 bases; J trimming: 4 bases; junction bases outside the gene matches: 4. What was sequenced was peripheral blood. This sequence was found in a woman in her thirties with acute or convalescent COVID-19. The J gene is TRBJ2-3, the V gene TRBV5-1; 7 bases map to TRBD1. The CDR3 loop is CASSLIQGSDTQYF. The CDR3 DNA is TGCGCCAGCAGCTTAATACAGGGGTCAGATACGCAGTATTTT.